Presented here are 13 T cell receptor beta chains from one specimen sequenced in a study of shared clonotypes between healthy human individuals. Some clones are missing from TCRdb's copy, which holds only in-frame ones; the method was immunoSEQ multiplex PCR. The sample yields about 710,000 clones, about two thirds seen once. Specimen: memory CD4+ T cells sorted from blood. The subset denotes: CD45RA-negative fraction. Receptor source: a woman aged 25-40 years in good health.

In DNA, the CDR3 is TGTGCCAGCAGCGTAAGCCCAGCTGTTGAATCCTACAATGAGCAGTTCTTC. Translated, it gives CASSVSPAVESYNEQFF. This chain connects TRBV9 to TRBJ2-1; the D is unclear. Trimming removed 1 base at V and 1 base at J, with 15 bases between. There are 17 residues in the CDR3. From germline, CDR1 is SGDLS and CDR2 YYNGEE. Full variable domain (missing parts from reference TRBV9 and TRBJ2-1): DSGVTQTPKHLITATGQRVTLRCSPRSGDLSVYWYQQSLDQGLQFLIQYYNGEERAKGNILERFSAQQFPDLHSELNLSSLELGDSALYFCASSVSPAVESYNEQFFGPGTRLTVL.

This rearrangement joins TRBV7-2 to TRBJ2-7; tentative D call: TRBD2 (6 bases). CDR3 length equals 15 residues. CDR1 SGHTA and CDR2 FQGNSA come from the germline V gene. Deletions cut 4 bases from V and 6 bases from J, with 19 bases between. CDR3 protein: CASSSGTFEWGEQYF. The CDR3 DNA is TGTGCCAGCAGCTCCGGGACTTTTGAGTGGGGCGAGCAGTACTTC.

The chain has TRBV4-1 and TRBJ2-3; 11 positions match TRBD2. The CDR3 sequence is 20 residues long. Germline-derived CDR1 and CDR2 are MGHRA and YSYEKL. After removal of 4 bases from V and 2 bases from J, the junction contained 17 bases not matched to a gene. The CDR3 reads CASSRKGTSGQKGATDTQYF. The CDR3 DNA follows: TGCGCCAGCAGCCGAAAAGGGACTAGCGGACAAAAAGGGGCCACAGATACGCAGTATTTT.

V is TRBV5-1 and J is TRBJ2-3; 11 bases are a match to TRBD2. The CDR3 extends over 16 amino acids. Per the germline V gene, CDR1 is SGHRS and CDR2 is YFSETQ. V lost 2 bases to trimming and J lost 2 bases; unmatched junction nucleotides: 4. The CDR3 region is CASSFTSGSLTDTQYF. The CDR3 nucleotides read TGCGCCAGCAGCTTTACTAGCGGGAGTCTCACAGATACGCAGTATTTT.

The chain uses TRBV7-9 and TRBJ2-7, with a weak D call TRBD2 (5 bases). The ends were cut back, 6 bases at V and 0 bases at J, with 9 bases in the middle. The CDR3 consists of 13 residues. The germline gives CDR1 SEHNR, CDR2 FQNEAQ (reference sequence). CDR3 in DNA: TGTGCCAGCAGGCTCGGAGGCTCCTACGAGCAGTACTTC. This sequence encodes CASRLGGSYEQYF.

This clone is a singleton in its sample. The chain has TRBV28 and TRBJ1-1, with D unresolved. Germline V gene lookup returns CDR1 MDHEN and CDR2 SYDVKM. Trimming pared 8 bases from V and 2 bases from J, leaving 6 bases between. The CDR3 has 11 residues. The CDR3 loop reads CASLGNTEAFF. The CDR3 DNA reads as TGTGCCAGCTTGGGTAACACTGAAGCTTTCTTT.

The rearrangement uses TRBV29-1 and TRBJ1-2; the D is unclear. CDR3 length equals 12 residues. Germline values: CDR1 SQVTM, CDR2 ANQGSEA. Trimming stripped 7 bases from V and 3 bases from J, with 12 bases between. The CDR3 region is CSAMRDDYGYTF. The CDR3 bases are TGCAGCGCGATGAGGGATGACTATGGCTACACCTTC.

The chain is built from TRBV6-5 and TRBJ2-2, with 7 positions matching TRBD1. J lost 0 bases, V lost 8 bases, and 6 bases had no gene match. This CDR3 region has 15 residues. CDR1 and CDR2 (germline): MNHEY, SVGAGI. The CDR3 here is CASGRTGSNTGELFF. The CDR3 DNA reads TGTGCCAGCGGAAGGACAGGTTCGAACACCGGGGAGCTGTTTTTT.

The V and J genes are TRBV14 and TRBJ2-6, with a tentative D call TRBD1 (5 bases). The CDR3 sequence is 15 residues long. CDR1 SGHDN and CDR2 FVKESK come from the germline V gene. V was cut by 4 bases and J by 2 bases, with 9 bases left in between. In DNA, the CDR3 is TGTGCCAGCAGCCGATTACAGGCTGGGGCCAACGTCCTGACTTTC. Amino acids: CASSRLQAGANVLTF.

V is TRBV28 and J is TRBJ2-5; tentative D call: TRBD2 (5 bases). Deletions cut 5 bases from V and 5 bases from J, with 21 bases between. The CDR3 extends over 16 amino acids. CDR1 MDHEN and CDR2 SYDVKM come from the germline V gene. For the CDR3, the DNA is TGTGCCAGCAGTACCACTCTCCGGGGTCCGGGTGAGACCCAGTACTTC. Amino acid sequence: CASSTTLRGPGETQYF.

The rearrangement links TRBV5-1 to TRBJ1-1; TRBD1 might be the D (5 bases). The CDR3 extends over 12 amino acids. CDR1 and CDR2 (germline): SGHRS, YFSETQ. V dropped 5 bases and J dropped 6 bases, with 11 bases sitting between them. Here the CDR3 reads CASRVGTSEAFF. In nucleotides, the CDR3 is TGCGCCAGCAGGGTCGGGACTTCTGAAGCTTTCTTT.

This chain links TRBV9 with TRBJ2-5; TRBD1 matches at 7 bases. CDR1 is SGDLS, CDR2 YYNGEE, per germline. With 3 bases clipped from V and 4 bases from J, the junction kept 6 bases outside the gene matches. The CDR3 covers 14 residues. The CDR3 here is CASSATGSRETQYF. The CDR3 nucleotides are TGTGCCAGCAGCGCGACAGGGTCCCGAGAGACCCAGTACTTC.

V and J are TRBV7-2 and TRBJ2-3, with TRBD1 matching over 8 bases. The V segment lost 3 bases and the J segment 4 bases; nucleotides outside the gene matches: 18. The CDR3 spans 19 residues. Germline V gives CDR1 SGHTA, CDR2 FQGNSA. As DNA, the CDR3 is TGTGCCAGCAGCTTCATGGGGCAGGGGGCCCCCCCACCGGCAGATACGCAGTATTTT. Its translation is CASSFMGQGAPPPADTQYF.